A single sample is the source of the 9 T cell receptor beta chains below, sequenced in a study of control samples from healthy donors and cancer patients. TCRdb keeps only in-frame clones here, not all; method: immunoSEQ multiplex PCR. The table shows 150,000 to 200,000 clones, with roughly 88% occurring only once. Sequences were obtained from blood. These receptors came from a young woman in good health.

This chain uses TRBV27 with TRBJ2-5; 13 bases agree with TRBD2. The CDR3 totals 16 residues. Germline CDR1 and CDR2: MNHEY and SMNVEV (reference sequence). The trim removed 1 base at V and 2 bases at J, leaving 1 base unmatched. This CDR3 is CASSLWTSGGQETQYF. The DNA of the CDR3 is TGTGCCAGCAGTTTATGGACTAGCGGGGGACAAGAGACCCAGTACTTC.

V gene TRBV24-1 combines with J gene TRBJ1-2; D gene uncertain. The germline V gene has CDR1 KGHDR and CDR2 SFDVKD. The CDR3 is 14 amino acids. Between the trimmed V and J ends, which lost 4 bases and 7 bases, there was a span of 15 bases. DNA of the CDR3: TGTGCCACCAGTGACGGCAGGATGCTCGGTGGCTACACCTTC. Its protein is CATSDGRMLGGYTF.

In its sample, this clone was seen a few times. The gene calls are TRBV2 and TRBJ2-6, with D perhaps TRBD2 (6 bases). Germline values: CDR1 SNHLY, CDR2 FYNNEI. Trimming stripped 7 bases from V and 2 bases from J, with 12 bases between. The CDR3 is 15 residues long. The DNA for the CDR3 is TGTGCCAGCACCCTCCCGGGGGCTGGGGCCAACGTCCTGACTTTC. Protein: CASTLPGAGANVLTF.

The V and J genes are TRBV11-2 and TRBJ2-5; D not resolved. Germline loops: CDR1 SGHAT, CDR2 FQNNGV. The CDR3 is made up of 11 amino acids. The V gene lost 6 bases and the J gene lost 6 bases, with 8 bases spanning the gap. CDR3 sequence: CASSEAQTQYF. The CDR3 DNA follows: TGTGCCAGCAGTGAGGCGCAGACCCAGTACTTC.

The chain links TRBV12-3 or TRBV12-4 to TRBJ1-5; 8 nucleotides match TRBD1. The CDR3 totals 12 residues. The V and J ends lost 5 bases and 9 bases, in that order; junction bases with no gene match: 3. This CDR3 is CASSKQGGPQHF. CDR3 in DNA: TGTGCCAGCAGTAAACAGGGGGGGCCCCAGCATTTT.

V is TRBV11-2 and J is TRBJ1-6; D perhaps matches TRBD1 (5 bases). Trimming left V 3 bases short and J 10 bases short, with 13 bases between. Germline loops: CDR1 SGHAT, CDR2 FQNNGV. CDR3 length: 14 amino acids. CDR3: CASSFTPGDSPLHF. The DNA of the CDR3 is TGTGCCAGCAGCTTCACCCCCGGGGACTCACCCCTCCACTTT.

This clone occurred once. The chain joins TRBV3-1 (or the pseudogene TRBV3-2) to TRBJ1-1; TRBD1 agrees at 7 bases. The CDR3 consists of 15 residues. CDR1 and CDR2 from the germline V gene are LGHDT and YNNKEL (reference sequence). Trimming at V came to 6 bases and at J to 4 bases, leaving 11 bases not matched to a gene. The chain's CDR3 is CASRPSRQGLTEAFF. DNA for the CDR3: TGTGCCAGCAGACCTAGCCGACAGGGCCTCACTGAAGCTTTCTTT.

This clone was detected once. The chain employs TRBV19 and TRBJ2-3, with D possibly TRBD1 on 5 matching bases. CDR1 is LNHDA and CDR2 is SQIVND in the germline V gene (reference sequence). The CDR3 covers 15 residues. V was shortened by 2 bases and J by 0 bases, with 9 bases between the two germline ends. CDR3 sequence (DNA): TGTGCCAGTAGTATACTGACAGCTAGCACAGATACGCAGTATTTT. Its protein product is CASSILTASTDTQYF. The complete variable domain, with remaining parts taken from reference TRBV19 and TRBJ2-3, reads DGGITQSPKYLFRKEGQNVTLSCEQNLNHDAMYWYRQDPGQGLRLIYYSQIVNDFQKGDIAEGYSVSREKKESFPLTVTSAQKNPTAFYLCASSILTASTDTQYFGPGTRLTVL.

The table lists this clone with a count of one. The chain couples TRBV19 to TRBJ2-2; TRBD1 might be the D (6 bases). V was trimmed by 4 bases and J by 5 bases, leaving 11 bases between them. The CDR3 is 14 amino acids. CDR1 is LNHDA and CDR2 is SQIVND in the germline V gene (reference sequence). CDR3 DNA: TGTGCCAGTAGTAAAGGGGGTAAGACCGGGGAGCTGTTTTTT. Amino acids: CASSKGGKTGELFF. The full variable domain, rest sourced from reference TRBV19 and TRBJ2-2, is DGGITQSPKYLFRKEGQNVTLSCEQNLNHDAMYWYRQDPGQGLRLIYYSQIVNDFQKGDIAEGYSVSREKKESFPLTVTSAQKNPTAFYLCASSKGGKTGELFFGEGSRLTVL.